This TCR beta chain was profiled in a study of blood T cell repertoires in COVID-19. The overall study: COVID-19 samples collected from the United States, Italy and Spain covered acute and convalescent phases. Sample material is recorded as cDNA or gDNA derived from T cells, B-cell-depleted T cells, or PBMCs.

In the original workflow: Estimation of nucleated cell counts relied on the amplification of reference gene primers. This table comes from immunoSEQ multiplex PCR, and its TCRdb copy is limited to in-frame clones, with some not included. V and J calls plus clone size are reproduced from that table; the DNA served to infer D and trimming. The data hold just under 250,000 clones, with approximately 86% observed a single time. CDR3 length: 17 residues. Trimming removed 6 bases from V and 4 bases from J; junction bases left unmatched: 14. Germline CDR1 reads MNHEY; CDR2 reads SVGEGT. Sample: peripheral blood. The receptor was derived from a woman aged 30 to 39 who had recovered from COVID-19. V and J are TRBV6-2 or TRBV6-3 and TRBJ1-2, with 10 positions matching TRBD1. CDR3 sequence (DNA): TGTGCCAGCAGCTCCCCTCGTTTGGGGACAGGGGCCTATGGCTACACCTTC. Translated: CASSSPRLGTGAYGYTF.